This T cell receptor beta chain was documented in a study of blood T cell repertoires in COVID-19 (dated by TCRdb to about 2020). Turning to the overall study: Samples covering the acute and convalescent phases of COVID-19 were provided by collaborators in the United States, Italy and Spain. The material from the prospective study consisted of cDNA or gDNA derived from T cells, B-cell-depleted T cells, or PBMCs. Subjects who had been exposed to COVID-19, were actively infected with it, or had recovered from it provided the deeply sampled blood TCRbeta repertoires that made up the dataset. The repertoires were made available in a free public database intended to serve as a resource for research on the immune response to SARS-CoV-2. The samples were drawn from two sources: the first 160 participants of the ongoing ImmuneRACE study, and about 1,300 subjects contributed by 6 global collaborators. Sample metadata almost always included a de-identified subject ID, COVID-19 status, age in years and sex. Where available, HLA class I and class II types were taken from metadata supplied by the sample provider and were not determined by assay-based typing.

The investigation overall reported the following: The quantity of clinical and demographic metadata differed by source and by participant and was supplied without curation.

The collaborating institutions used their own protocols to collect whole blood in K2EDTA tubes. For TCRbeta analysis, collaborator samples were shipped as frozen whole blood, as isolated PBMCs, or as DNA extracted from either sample type. A note on this clone: The specificity of this receptor is unknown. No much larger clone exists at a distance of one base, and base qualities are not known.

From its cysteine to its phenylalanine, the CDR3 spans 17 amino acids. The CDR3 DNA has 51 bases and is translated from base 1. Per the germline V gene, SGHVS is the CDR1 and FQNEAQ is the CDR2. After removal of 5 bases from V and 6 bases from J, the junction retains 9 bases not matched to a gene. TCRbeta CDR3 regions were amplified from genomic DNA using the immunoSEQ Assay, a bias-controlled multiplex PCR. Processing in the source paper ran as follows. The number of nucleated cells in each sample was estimated by amplification of reference gene primers within the assay. Sequence reads were collapsed and filtered to measure the absolute abundance of every unique TCRbeta CDR3 rearrangement. For each sample, productive Simpson clonality was calculated as the square root of Simpson's diversity index across productive rearrangements. The source is immuneACCESS, and TCRdb retained only in-frame sequences with V and J called. Part of the clones is not carried over; for the studies checked, unresolved V genes explain less than half of this, and the remainder is unexplained. V, J and clone size are taken as reported in that table, and D and trimming were inferred from the DNA itself. The sample data list tens of thousands of clones, and around four fifths of these were observed just once. The leading ten clones occupy 4.5% to 5.5% of the sample.

The sample was peripheral blood. This sequence originates from a man between 65 and 80 years old with acute or convalescent COVID-19. The rearranged chain carries TRBV7-8 and TRBJ2-3; 15 nucleotides in the junction match TRBD2. The bases are TGTGCCAGCAGCCCCCGGACTAGCGGGGGGGCCGGGGATACGCAGTATTTT. Its translation reads: CASSPRTSGGAGDTQYF.